A single sample is the source of the 2 T cell receptor beta chains below, sequenced in a study of blood T cell repertoires in COVID-19. Only in-frame clones appear in the TCRdb table, and some are missing; sequencing was by immunoSEQ multiplex PCR. The data contain approximately 390,000 clones, about 83% of them singletons. Sample: PBMCs or T cells enriched from blood (not recorded which). The receptors stem from a woman between 50 and 59 years old who had recovered from COVID-19.

This clone occurred once. V is TRBV5-1 and J is TRBJ2-1, with 7 positions matching TRBD2. Trimming cost V 0 bases and J 10 bases; bases outside gene matches: 4. CDR1 is SGHRS, CDR2 YFSETQ, per germline. This CDR3 has 13 residues. CDR3 nucleotides: TGCGCCAGCAGCTTGGCCGGGCGGGGGGAGCAGTTCTTC. As protein: CASSLAGRGEQFF.

The rearrangement joins TRBV5-1 to TRBJ1-1; 7 bases fit TRBD1. Trimming cost V 0 bases and J 11 bases; bases outside gene matches: 7. This CDR3 contains 13 residues. Germline V gives CDR1 SGHRS, CDR2 YFSETQ. The CDR3: CASSLGQGRGAFF. The DNA for the CDR3 is TGCGCCAGCAGCTTGGGACAGGGAAGGGGCGCTTTCTTT.